These 8 T cell receptor beta chains originate from one sample sequenced in a study of early T cells in non-severe SARS-CoV-2 infection. TCRdb independently ran MiXCR on the 5' RACE reads; one entry per CDR3 protein. This table has about 39,000 distinct CDR3 sequences, under 4.5% appearing once. Sequencing was performed on whole blood. These TCRs come from an adult who was a healthcare worker with PCR-confirmed SARS-CoV-2 infection or an uninfected control (not recorded which).

This clonotype was observed at least ten times. V is TRBV19 and J is TRBJ2-7, with a weak D call TRBD2 (5 bases). V lost 2 bases and J lost 3, with 8 bases in between. The CDR3 is made up of 13 amino acids. The germline V gene has CDR1 LNHDA and CDR2 SQIVND (reference sequence). The CDR3 reads CASSISGSYEQYF. The CDR3 DNA follows: TGTGCCAGTAGTATATCTGGGAGCTACGAGCAGTACTTC.

This clonotype was observed a few times. The chain carries TRBV3-1 and TRBJ1-6, with a tentative D call TRBD1 (6 bases). The V gene's germline CDR1 is LGHDT and CDR2 YNNKEL (reference sequence). The CDR3 totals 14 residues. Trimming took 0 bases from V and 8 from J, leaving 8 bases between them. Here the CDR3 DNA reads TGTGCCAGCAGCCAAGACAGGGGACATTCACCCCTCCACTTT. It yields the protein CASSQDRGHSPLHF. Drawing the rest from reference TRBV3-1 and TRBJ1-6, the complete variable domain is DTAVSQTPKYLVTQMGNDKSIKCEQNLGHDTMYWYKQDSKKFLKIMFSYNNKELIINETVPNRFSPKSPDKAHLNLHINSLELGDSAVYFCASSQDRGHSPLHFGNGTRLTVT.

This clonotype has a count of ten or more. V gene TRBV7-8 combines with J gene TRBJ2-2, with D maybe TRBD1 (6 bases). CDR1 and CDR2 from the germline V gene are SGHVS and FQNEAQ. V was shortened by 5 bases and J by 6 bases, with 16 bases between the two germline ends. This CDR3 spans 15 amino acids. The CDR3 loop reads CASSPALGAAGELFF. The CDR3, as DNA: TGTGCCAGCAGCCCCGCGCTGGGGGCTGCCGGGGAGCTGTTTTTT.

This clonotype was observed many times. The J gene is TRBJ1-1, the V gene TRBV9; D unclear. This CDR3 comprises 12 residues. Germline CDR1 and CDR2: SGDLS and YYNGEE. Trimming left V 3 bases short and J 0 bases short, with 3 bases between. The DNA of the CDR3 is TGTGCCAGCAGCGCATTGAACACTGAAGCTTTCTTT. Its translation is CASSALNTEAFF.

Ten or more counts support this clonotype. The chain recombines TRBV20-1 with TRBJ2-7; D might be TRBD2 (6 bases). Trimming shortened V by 5 bases and J by 5 bases, and 22 bases separated the two germline ends. CDR1 DFQATT and CDR2 SNEGSKA come from the germline V gene (reference sequence). The CDR3 totals 15 residues. The CDR3 DNA reads TGCAGTGCTCCACCCCGGTCTCCCGGGGGAAACGAGCAGTACTTC. It is translated as CSAPPRSPGGNEQYF.

This clonotype was seen only a few times. The chain recombines TRBV6-6 with TRBJ2-2, with 9 bases aligning to TRBD1. Germline loops: CDR1 MNHNY, CDR2 SVGAGI (reference sequence). CDR3 length: 15 amino acids. J gave up 7 bases and V 7 bases, and 10 bases lay outside the gene matches. CDR3 coding DNA: TGTGCCAGCACTCAACAGGGGGCGGTCGGCGGGGAGCTGTTTTTT. Protein product: CASTQQGAVGGELFF.

This clonotype has ten or more counts. DNA of the CDR3: TGTGCCAGCAGCTTAGAGCTGTCTAGCGGAAACCAAGAGACCCAGTACTTC. It specifies CASSLELSSGNQETQYF. V usage is TRBV7-2 and J usage is TRBJ2-5; 7 bases fit TRBD2. Germline V lookup: CDR1 SGHTA, CDR2 FQGNSA. This CDR3 is built from 17 residues. Trimming removed 1 base from V and 0 bases from J; junction bases left unmatched: 8. The full variable domain, its missing parts supplied by reference TRBV7-2 and TRBJ2-5, is GAGVSQSPSNKVTEKGKDVELRCDPISGHTALYWYRQSLGQGLEFLIYFQGNSAPDKSGLPSDRFSAERTGGSVSTLTIQRTQQEDSAVYLCASSLELSSGNQETQYFGPGTRLLVL.

This clonotype came up a few times. The genes are TRBV7-9 and TRBJ2-4; TRBD2 is a possible D gene (5 bases). The CDR3 is 15 residues long. CDR1 and CDR2 from the germline V gene are SEHNR and FQNEAQ (reference sequence). V gave up 5 bases and J gave up 7 bases, with 18 bases separating them. The CDR3 spells CASSLGGPLANIQYF. The CDR3 region has the DNA TGTGCCAGCAGCCTAGGCGGGCCCCTTGCGAACATTCAGTACTTC.